The T cell receptor beta chain under discussion was sequenced for a study of blood T cell repertoires in COVID-19. Across the whole study: COVID-19 samples collected from the United States, Italy and Spain covered acute and convalescent phases. Sample material is recorded as cDNA or gDNA derived from T cells, B-cell-depleted T cells, or PBMCs.

The CDR3 sequence is 14 residues long. The V gene's germline CDR1 is MNHEY and CDR2 SMNVEV (reference sequence). The V segment lost 7 bases and the J segment 1 base; nucleotides outside the gene matches: 5. Sequencing used immunoSEQ multiplex PCR; TCRdb keeps in-frame clones, though not all of them. The table includes a few hundred thousand clones, 65% to 90% detected once. The sequencing input was peripheral blood. This sequence originates from a human donor in a cohort sampled during active COVID-19. This chain uses TRBV27 with TRBJ2-5; 8 bases match TRBD2. This CDR3 reads CASKARGAQETQYF. In nucleotides, the CDR3 is TGTGCCAGCAAGGCGCGGGGGGCCCAAGAGACCCAGTACTTC.